A single sample is the source of the 21 T cell receptor beta chains below, sequenced in a study of a mutant IDH1 vaccine in newly diagnosed glioma. Antigens of these TCRs are unknown. Stated time point: week 23, last vaccination. With topical imiquimod, each dose of the vaccine consisted of 300 ug of mutant IDH1 20-mer peptide. Here immunoSEQ multiplex PCR was the method, and the copy in TCRdb shows in-frame clones only, minus some. The repertoire holds around 76,000 clones, about 85% seen once, with 0.75% to 0.95% in the top ten. Specimen: PBMCs, collected from a glioma patient whose treatment included an IDH1 peptide vaccine. Receptors were obtained from a woman aged 45-59 years with glioma.

The V call is TRBV7-9, the J call TRBJ2-7; no clear D. V shed 1 base and J shed 4 bases, with 17 bases lying between them. This CDR3 spans 16 amino acids. CDR1 is SEHNR, CDR2 FQNEAQ, per germline (reference sequence). The CDR3 is CASSLVGVTVLYEQYF. The DNA for the CDR3 is TGTGCCAGCAGCTTAGTCGGAGTTACTGTTCTTTACGAGCAGTACTTC. The full variable domain, in which reference TRBV7-9 and TRBJ2-7 provide the parts outside the CDR3, is DTGVSQNPRHKITKRGQNVTFRCDPISEHNRLYWYRQTLGQGPEFLTYFQNEAQLEKSRLLSDRFSAERPKGSFSTLEIQRTEQGDSAMYLCASSLVGVTVLYEQYFGPGTRLTVT.

The genes are TRBV18 and TRBJ1-2; 8 nucleotides line up with TRBD1. Trimming took 5 bases from V and 3 from J; bases not matched to a gene: 8. The CDR3 contains 15 residues. The germline CDR1 and CDR2 sequences are KGHSH and LQKENI. CDR3 protein: CASSSSSTGDYGYTF. The CDR3 nucleotides read TGTGCCAGCTCATCCTCTTCGACAGGGGACTATGGCTACACCTTC.

The J gene is TRBJ2-3, the V gene TRBV5-1; TRBD1 or TRBD2 may be the D gene (5 bases each). The ends were cut back, 0 bases at V and 6 bases at J, with 11 bases in the middle. CDR3 length: 14 amino acids. Germline values: CDR1 SGHRS, CDR2 YFSETQ. CDR3 in DNA: TGCGCCAGCAGCTTGGATGGGGGAATGGATACGCAGTATTTT. Residues: CASSLDGGMDTQYF.

The chain employs TRBV5-1 and TRBJ2-5; 8 nucleotides line up with TRBD2. V lost 5 bases and J lost 5; bases outside the gene matches: 14. CDR1 is SGHRS, CDR2 YFSETQ, per germline. The CDR3 covers 16 residues. CDR3 DNA: TGCGCCAGCAGTTCCCTCTCCCCGGGAGGGCCGGAGACCCAGTACTTC. This encodes CASSSLSPGGPETQYF.

The rearrangement uses TRBV11-3 and TRBJ2-2; the match to TRBD1 covers 7 bases. Trimming at V came to 2 bases and at J to 5 bases, leaving 2 bases not matched to a gene. CDR1 and CDR2 from the germline V gene are SGHNT and YENEEA. The CDR3 is 14 amino acids. Written as DNA, the CDR3 is TGTGCCAGCAGCTTATACAGGGGAACCGGGGAGCTGTTTTTT. This codes for CASSLYRGTGELFF.

The rearrangement joins TRBV10-3 to TRBJ2-7; 10 positions match TRBD2. This CDR3 has 13 amino acids. In germline, CDR1 is ENHRY, CDR2 SYGVKD. V dropped 2 bases and J dropped 9; count of bases not matched to a gene: 4. The CDR3 DNA follows: TGTGCCATCAGTGAGGGACTAGCGGCAGTGCAGTACTTC. Translating gives CAISEGLAAVQYF.

This chain uses TRBV15 with TRBJ1-1, with 7 bases fitting TRBD1. The CDR3 is 15 amino acids. CDR1 is LNHNV and CDR2 is YYDKDF in the germline V gene (reference sequence). V lost 4 bases to trimming and J lost 3 bases; unmatched junction nucleotides: 8. The CDR3 coding sequence is TGTGCCACCAGCACTTTACAGGGGCTGGACACTGAAGCTTTCTTT. Protein: CATSTLQGLDTEAFF.

J is TRBJ1-1 and V is TRBV30; D possibly corresponds to TRBD1 (6 bases). This CDR3 spans 13 amino acids. V was shortened by 0 bases and J by 4 bases, with 9 bases between the two germline ends. Germline V gene data show CDR1 as GTSNPN and CDR2 as SVGIG (reference sequence). The CDR3 spells CAWSVPGVTEAFF. In nucleotides, the CDR3 is TGTGCCTGGAGTGTCCCAGGGGTCACTGAAGCTTTCTTT.

The rearrangement joins TRBV28 to TRBJ2-5; perhaps TRBD1 as D (6 bases). The CDR3 runs 14 residues. V lost 2 bases and J lost 1, with 8 bases in between. From germline, CDR1 is MDHEN and CDR2 SYDVKM. The CDR3 sequence: CASSLRTVQETQYF. In nucleotides, the CDR3 is TGTGCCAGCAGTTTAAGGACAGTCCAAGAGACCCAGTACTTC.

The chain carries TRBV19 and TRBJ1-5, with D hard to call. Per germline, CDR1 LNHDA and CDR2 SQIVND (reference sequence). V lost 2 bases and J lost 0, with 5 bases in between. The CDR3 has 14 residues. CDR3 in DNA: TGTGCCAGTAGTATAAAGGTTAGCAATCAGCCCCAGCATTTT. Amino acids: CASSIKVSNQPQHF.

The chain joins TRBV18 to TRBJ2-5; weak D call: TRBD1 (5 bases). The J call may be incorrect, as the DNA end agrees better with TRBJ2-7. The CDR3 is made up of 14 amino acids. Germline V lookup: CDR1 KGHSH, CDR2 LQKENI. CDR3 coding DNA: TGTGCCAGCTCGTCGGACACCCTCTCCTACGAGCAGTACTTC. It codes for CASSSDTLSYEQYF.

The V gene is TRBV28, the J gene TRBJ2-1; D unclear. V lost 2 bases and J 5 bases, leaving 10 bases between the germline ends. Looked up from germline, CDR1 is MDHEN and CDR2 is SYDVKM. The CDR3 spans 14 residues. The CDR3: CASSLGTPNNEQFF. In DNA form, the CDR3 reads TGTGCCAGCAGTTTAGGTACCCCCAACAATGAGCAGTTCTTC.

The genes are TRBV7-9 and TRBJ2-2; 9 positions match TRBD1. J was trimmed by 4 bases and V by 1 base; bases with no gene match: 4. Germline V gene lookup returns CDR1 SEHNR and CDR2 FQNEAQ (reference sequence). The length of the CDR3 is 16 residues. The CDR3 nucleotides are TGTGCCAGCAGCTTAGACAGGGGGCGCGTCACCGGGGAGCTGTTTTTT. It specifies CASSLDRGRVTGELFF.

CDR3 in amino acids: CASSPMGAGGGETQYF. The CDR3 DNA follows: TGTGCCAGCAGCCCAATGGGGGCGGGAGGGGGAGAGACCCAGTACTTC. The chain carries TRBV9 and TRBJ2-5, with 9 bases that match TRBD2. Per the germline V gene, CDR1 is SGDLS and CDR2 is YYNGEE. This CDR3 is 16 amino acids long. V lost 4 bases, J lost 4 bases, and 11 bases stayed unmatched.

This clone was recorded a few times. The chain employs TRBV2 and TRBJ2-1; D might be TRBD1 or TRBD2, each matching 5 bases. Trimming removed 6 bases at V and 4 bases at J, with 10 bases between. The CDR3 is made up of 13 amino acids. Germline loops: CDR1 SNHLY, CDR2 FYNNEI. The CDR3 spells CASSAWGYNEQFF. CDR3 coding DNA: TGTGCCAGCAGCGCTTGGGGGTACAATGAGCAGTTCTTC.

The chain recombines TRBV18 with TRBJ1-2; D might be TRBD1 (5 bases). Germline-derived CDR1 and CDR2 are KGHSH and LQKENI. V lost 1 base and J 2 bases, leaving 11 bases between the germline ends. CDR3 length: 15 amino acids. The CDR3 nucleotides are TGTGCCAGCTCACCACTGCAGGGACGGAACTATGGCTACACCTTC. It codes for CASSPLQGRNYGYTF. Complete variable domain (other parts from reference TRBV18 and TRBJ1-2): NAGVMQNPRHLVRRRGQEARLRCSPMKGHSHVYWYRQLPEEGLKFMVYLQKENIIDESGMPKERFSAEFPKEGPSILRIQQVVRGDSAAYFCASSPLQGRNYGYTFGSGTRLTVV.

The chain employs TRBV6-5 and TRBJ1-1, with D uncertain. This CDR3 region has 14 residues. Per the germline V gene, CDR1 is MNHEY and CDR2 is SVGAGI. V lost 5 bases and J lost 1, with 11 bases in between. The CDR3 region is CASSIRRENTEAFF. In nucleotides, the CDR3 is TGTGCCAGCAGTATTCGACGGGAGAACACTGAAGCTTTCTTT.

The chain has TRBV4-1 and TRBJ2-7; tentative D call: TRBD2 (7 bases). Germline assignment: CDR1 MGHRA and CDR2 YSYEKL. This CDR3 has 15 residues. V was shortened by 0 bases and J by 6 bases, with 15 bases between the two germline ends. CDR3 residues: CASSQEGGPNLEQYF. CDR3 DNA: TGCGCCAGCAGCCAAGAGGGGGGGCCCAATCTCGAGCAGTACTTC.

The chain combines TRBV5-3 with TRBJ2-5; 8 positions match TRBD2. TRBV5-3 is an ORF, and what it does is uncertain. The CDR3 has 17 residues. With 4 bases clipped from V and 1 base from J, the junction kept 12 bases outside the gene matches. Written as DNA, the CDR3 is TGTGCCAGAAGCCCAAACGGGCTAGCGGGCCGCCAAGAGACCCAGTACTTC. It translates to CARSPNGLAGRQETQYF.

This clone has just a few counts. This chain joins TRBV4-1 and TRBJ1-5; D remains unclear. Germline assignment: CDR1 MGHRA and CDR2 YSYEKL. The ends were cut back, 0 bases at V and 4 bases at J, with 13 bases in the middle. The CDR3 is made up of 16 amino acids. The CDR3 here is CASSQESTLGNQPQHF. The DNA of the CDR3 is TGCGCCAGCAGCCAAGAATCCACTCTCGGAAATCAGCCCCAGCATTTT.

This clone appeared once. The DNA of the CDR3 is TGTGCCAGCAGTCCGCCATACCCCGAAGACAGGGCGAAGTCTGGCACAGATACGCAGTATTTT. Residues: CASSPPYPEDRAKSGTDTQYF. V and J are TRBV28 and TRBJ2-3; TRBD1 aligns across 7 bases. Germline V lookup: CDR1 MDHEN, CDR2 SYDVKM. V dropped 5 bases and J dropped 1; count of bases not matched to a gene: 24. The CDR3 covers 21 residues.